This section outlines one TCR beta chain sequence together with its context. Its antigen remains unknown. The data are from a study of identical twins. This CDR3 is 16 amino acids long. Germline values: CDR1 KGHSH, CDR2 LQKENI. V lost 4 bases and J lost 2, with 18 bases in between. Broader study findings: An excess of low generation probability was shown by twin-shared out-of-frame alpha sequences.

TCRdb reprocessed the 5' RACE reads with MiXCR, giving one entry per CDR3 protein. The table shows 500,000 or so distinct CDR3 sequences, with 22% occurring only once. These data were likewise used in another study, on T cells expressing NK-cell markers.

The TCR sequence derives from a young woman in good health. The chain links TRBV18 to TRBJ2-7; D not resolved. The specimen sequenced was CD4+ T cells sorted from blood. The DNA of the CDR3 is TGTGCCAGCTCACTTTTACAGACATCCAATACCTACGAGCAGTACTTC. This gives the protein CASSLLQTSNTYEQYF.